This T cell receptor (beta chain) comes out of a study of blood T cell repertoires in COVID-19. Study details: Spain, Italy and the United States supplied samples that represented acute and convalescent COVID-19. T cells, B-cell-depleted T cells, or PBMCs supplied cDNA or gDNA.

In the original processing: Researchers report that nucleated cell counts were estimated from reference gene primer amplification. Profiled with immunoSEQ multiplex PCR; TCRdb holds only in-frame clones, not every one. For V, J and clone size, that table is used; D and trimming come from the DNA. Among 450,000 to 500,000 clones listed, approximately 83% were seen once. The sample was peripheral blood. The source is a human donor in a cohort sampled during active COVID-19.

DNA for the CDR3: TGTGCCAGCAGTAGGGCGACAGTGGGTGCGGAGACCCAGTACTTC. Translation gives CASSRATVGAETQYF. The chain combines TRBV6-5 with TRBJ2-5; D is possibly TRBD1 (5 bases). The V and J ends lost 5 bases and 5 bases respectively, with 18 bases between them. The CDR3 consists of 15 residues. Looked up from germline, CDR1 is MNHEY and CDR2 is SVGAGI.